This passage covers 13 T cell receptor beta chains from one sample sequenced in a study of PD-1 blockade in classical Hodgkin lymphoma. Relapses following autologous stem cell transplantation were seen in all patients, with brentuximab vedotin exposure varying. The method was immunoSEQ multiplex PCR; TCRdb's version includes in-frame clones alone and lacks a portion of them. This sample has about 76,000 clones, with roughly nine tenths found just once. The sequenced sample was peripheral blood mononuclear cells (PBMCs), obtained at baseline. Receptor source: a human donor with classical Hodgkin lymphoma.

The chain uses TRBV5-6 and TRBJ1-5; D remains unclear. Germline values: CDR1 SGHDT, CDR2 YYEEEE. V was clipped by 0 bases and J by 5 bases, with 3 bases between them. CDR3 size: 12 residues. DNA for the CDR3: TGTGCCAGCAGCTTGGTAGATCAGCCCCAGCATTTT. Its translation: CASSLVDQPQHF.

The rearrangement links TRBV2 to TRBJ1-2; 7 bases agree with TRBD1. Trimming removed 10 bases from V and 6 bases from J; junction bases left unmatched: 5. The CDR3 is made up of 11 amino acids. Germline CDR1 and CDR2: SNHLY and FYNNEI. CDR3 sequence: CAIRGRDGYTF. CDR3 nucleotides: TGTGCCATTAGGGGGCGGGATGGCTACACCTTC.

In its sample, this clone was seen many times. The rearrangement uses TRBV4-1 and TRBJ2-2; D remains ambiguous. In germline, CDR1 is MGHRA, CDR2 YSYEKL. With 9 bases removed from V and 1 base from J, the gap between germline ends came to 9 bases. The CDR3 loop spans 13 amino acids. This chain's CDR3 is CASHDGNTGELFF. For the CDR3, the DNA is TGCGCCAGTCACGACGGGAACACCGGGGAGCTGTTTTTT.

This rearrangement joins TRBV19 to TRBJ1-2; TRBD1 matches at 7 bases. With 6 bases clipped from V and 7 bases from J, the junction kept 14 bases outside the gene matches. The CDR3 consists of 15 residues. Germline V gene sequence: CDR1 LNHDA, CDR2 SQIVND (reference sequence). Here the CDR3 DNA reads TGTGCCAGTAGACAATCGGGACAGTTTTCAGCTGGCTACACCTTC. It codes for CASRQSGQFSAGYTF. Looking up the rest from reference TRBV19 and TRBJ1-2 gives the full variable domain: DGGITQSPKYLFRKEGQNVTLSCEQNLNHDAMYWYRQDPGQGLRLIYYSQIVNDFQKGDIAEGYSVSREKKESFPLTVTSAQKNPTAFYLCASRQSGQFSAGYTFGSGTRLTVV.

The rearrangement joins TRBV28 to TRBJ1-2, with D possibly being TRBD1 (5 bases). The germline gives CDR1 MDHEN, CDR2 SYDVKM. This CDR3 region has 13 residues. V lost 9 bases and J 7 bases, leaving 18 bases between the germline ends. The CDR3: CASRDAGGSGYTF. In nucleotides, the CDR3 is TGTGCCAGTCGGGACGCAGGAGGTAGTGGCTACACCTTC.

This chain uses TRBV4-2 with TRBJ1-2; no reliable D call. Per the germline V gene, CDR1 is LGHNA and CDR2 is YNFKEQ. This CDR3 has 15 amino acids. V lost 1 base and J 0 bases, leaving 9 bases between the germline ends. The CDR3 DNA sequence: TGTGCCAGCAGCCAAGGCGTAATCGCTAACTATGGCTACACCTTC. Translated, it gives CASSQGVIANYGYTF.

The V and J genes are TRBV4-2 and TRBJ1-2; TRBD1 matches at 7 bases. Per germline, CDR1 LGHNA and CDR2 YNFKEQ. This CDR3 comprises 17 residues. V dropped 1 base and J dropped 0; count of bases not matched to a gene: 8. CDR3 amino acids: CASSQADDRAPNYGYTF. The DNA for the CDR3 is TGTGCCAGCAGCCAAGCAGACGACAGGGCGCCTAACTATGGCTACACCTTC.

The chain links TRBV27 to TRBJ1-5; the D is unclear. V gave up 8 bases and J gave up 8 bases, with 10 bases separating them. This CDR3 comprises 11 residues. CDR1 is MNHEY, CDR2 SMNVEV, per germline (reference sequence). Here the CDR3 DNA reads TGTGCCAGCGGCTCTAGGGAGCCCCAGCATTTT. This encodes CASGSREPQHF.

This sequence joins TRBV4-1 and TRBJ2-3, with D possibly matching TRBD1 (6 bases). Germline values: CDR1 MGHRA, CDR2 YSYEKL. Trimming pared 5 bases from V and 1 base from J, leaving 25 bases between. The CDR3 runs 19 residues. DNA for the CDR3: TGCGCCAGCAGCACCCGATCGTCCATAGGGGGTTTGGGCACAGATACGCAGTATTTT. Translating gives CASSTRSSIGGLGTDTQYF.

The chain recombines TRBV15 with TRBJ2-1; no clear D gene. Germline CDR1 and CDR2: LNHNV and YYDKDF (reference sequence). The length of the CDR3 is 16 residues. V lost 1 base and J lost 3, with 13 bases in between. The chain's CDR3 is CATSRGLETVYNEQFF. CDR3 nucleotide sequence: TGTGCCACCAGCAGAGGGCTTGAGACTGTCTACAATGAGCAGTTCTTC.

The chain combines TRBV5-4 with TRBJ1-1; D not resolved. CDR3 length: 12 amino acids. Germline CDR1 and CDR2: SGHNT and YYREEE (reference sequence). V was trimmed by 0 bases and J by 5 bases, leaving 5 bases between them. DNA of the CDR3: TGTGCCAGCAGCTTGGATCGTACTGAAGCTTTCTTT. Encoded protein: CASSLDRTEAFF.

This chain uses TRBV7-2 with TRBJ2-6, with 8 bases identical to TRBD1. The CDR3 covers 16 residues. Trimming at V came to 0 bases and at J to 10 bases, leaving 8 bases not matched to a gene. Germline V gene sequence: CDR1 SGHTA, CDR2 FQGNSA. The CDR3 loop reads CASSLAGQGRANVLTF. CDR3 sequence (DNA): TGTGCCAGCAGCTTAGCCGGACAGGGAAGAGCTAACGTCCTGACTTTC.

This CDR3 reads CASSQDPLAGPLVLQETQYF. CDR3 nucleotide sequence: TGCGCCAGCAGCCAAGACCCCCTAGCGGGGCCCCTCGTACTCCAAGAGACCCAGTACTTC. V is TRBV4-1 and J is TRBJ2-5; 9 nucleotides align to TRBD2. CDR1 and CDR2 (germline): MGHRA, YSYEKL. V lost 0 bases to trimming and J lost 1 base; unmatched junction nucleotides: 15. This CDR3 contains 20 residues.